The 5 T cell receptor beta chains listed next were all sequenced from one sample in a study of blood T cells in healthy people across ages. Using a J-beta primer mix together with a sample-barcoded 5' primer, a second PCR was run for roughly 7 to 12 cycles. Each CDR3 protein gets one entry after TCRdb re-called the 5' RACE reads with MiXCR. This repertoire shows fewer than 2,000,000 distinct CDR3 sequences, about 31% found once; its top ten account for roughly 12%. Sequenced input: blood. The receptors originated from a woman aged 25 to 39 in good health.

V is TRBV12-3 or TRBV12-4 and J is TRBJ2-4; 13 nucleotides agree with TRBD2. TRBJ2-7 explains the end of the DNA better; the J call may be wrong. The length of the CDR3 is 16 residues. This CDR3 is CASSSFELAGGCEQYF. The CDR3 region has the DNA TGTGCCAGCAGTTCCTTCGAACTAGCGGGGGGGTGCGAGCAGTACTTC.

This sequence joins TRBV5-4 and TRBJ2-5, with 10 positions matching TRBD2. CDR3 size: 17 residues. The germline V gene encodes CDR1 SGHNT and CDR2 YYREEE (reference sequence). The V gene end was trimmed by 0 bases and the J gene end by 5 bases; junction bases not matched to a gene: 10. The CDR3 DNA reads as TGTGCCAGCAGCTTGGGCGCTAGCGGGGGCTTCTGGGAGACCCAGTACTTC. Its protein product is CASSLGASGGFWETQYF. The whole variable domain, remainder taken from reference TRBV5-4 and TRBJ2-5, is ETGVTQSPTHLIKTRGQQVTLRCSSQSGHNTVSWYQQALGQGPQFIFQYYREEENGRGNFPPRFSGLQFPNYSSELNVNALELDDSALYLCASSLGASGGFWETQYFGPGTRLLVL.

This clonotype turned up a few times. The rearrangement links TRBV4-1 to TRBJ2-5; 11 bases map to TRBD2. Losses at the gene ends were 2 bases for V and 4 bases for J; bases not matched to a gene: 9. Germline V gene lookup returns CDR1 MGHRA and CDR2 YSYEKL. This CDR3 is 17 amino acids long. CDR3 residues: CASSQKISGGAGETQYF. In DNA, the CDR3 is TGCGCCAGCAGCCAAAAGATTAGCGGGGGGGCAGGAGAGACCCAGTACTTC.

Comments on this clonotype: This may be a read error: a much more frequent sequence differs by one nucleotide. Because the CDR3's place on the DNA is in doubt, the DNA is left out and the CDR3 is given as listed by TCRdb. V usage is TRBV5-6 and J usage is TRBJ2-1; TRBD1, the table's D call, lacks a check against the DNA. The germline V gene has CDR1 SGHDT and CDR2 YYEEEE. The CDR3 has 18 residues if both end residues are counted. The CDR3 loop reads CASSRRTSSSSGQGEQFF.

Only a few counts were recorded for this clonotype. The chain links TRBV6-2 or TRBV6-3 to TRBJ1-2, with a weak D call TRBD1 (6 bases). Germline V gene data show CDR1 as MNHEY and CDR2 as SVGEGT. V was cut by 2 bases and J by 4 bases, with 11 bases left in between. The CDR3 runs 14 residues. CDR3 DNA: TGTGCCAGCAGTTACCCCGGACAGATCTATGGCTACACCTTC. It specifies CASSYPGQIYGYTF.